Below, 3 T cell receptor beta chains from the same sample are listed, as sequenced in a study of neoadjuvant anti-PD-1 for oral cavity cancer. TCRdb's table, derived via immunoSEQ multiplex PCR, lists solely in-frame clones and lacks some. The sample yields about 6,900 clones, 70% to 75% seen once. The sample in question was PBMCs, obtained before nivolumab (anti-PD-1) treatment. The receptors here all came from a person aged 40 to 85 with oral cavity squamous cell carcinoma.

The V call is TRBV5-4, the J call TRBJ2-7; the match to TRBD1 covers 7 bases. The germline V gene encodes CDR1 SGHNT and CDR2 YYREEE (reference sequence). V trimming: 0 bases; J trimming: 3 bases; junction bases outside the gene matches: 6. The CDR3 totals 15 residues. CDR3 amino acids: CASSLGDRESYEQYF. The CDR3 DNA is TGTGCCAGCAGCTTGGGAGACAGGGAGAGCTACGAGCAGTACTTC.

The chain carries TRBV2 and TRBJ2-7, with 9 bases that match TRBD1. This CDR3 has 12 residues. The germline V gene has CDR1 SNHLY and CDR2 FYNNEI. Trimming took 11 bases from V and 2 from J; bases not matched to a gene: 4. CDR3 nucleotides: TGTGCCGGGGGGACAGGGACCTACGAGCAGTACTTC. Its protein product is CAGGTGTYEQYF.

This clone was seen only a few times. This rearrangement joins TRBV25-1 to TRBJ1-2, with D tentatively TRBD1 (5 bases). This CDR3 region has 12 residues. Trimming took 5 bases from V and 9 from J, leaving 13 bases between them. CDR1 is MGHDK and CDR2 is SYGVNS in the germline V gene. The CDR3 DNA sequence: TGTGCCAGCAGTTTGGAAGGGGATCGCTACACCTTC. Protein: CASSLEGDRYTF.